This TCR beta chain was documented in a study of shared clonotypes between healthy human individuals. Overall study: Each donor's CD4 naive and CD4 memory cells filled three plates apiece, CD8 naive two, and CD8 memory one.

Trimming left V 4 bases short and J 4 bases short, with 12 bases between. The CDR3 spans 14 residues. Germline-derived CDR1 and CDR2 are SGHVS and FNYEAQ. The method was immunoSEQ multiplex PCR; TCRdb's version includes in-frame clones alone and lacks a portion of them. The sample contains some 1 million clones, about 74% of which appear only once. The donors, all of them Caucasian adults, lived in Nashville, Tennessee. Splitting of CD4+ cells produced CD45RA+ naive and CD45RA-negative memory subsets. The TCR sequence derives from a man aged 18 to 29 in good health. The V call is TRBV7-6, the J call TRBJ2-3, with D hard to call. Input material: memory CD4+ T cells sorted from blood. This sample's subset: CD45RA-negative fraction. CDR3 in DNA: TGTGCCAGCAGCTCTGGATCGAGTCCAGATACGCAGTATTTT. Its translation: CASSSGSSPDTQYF.